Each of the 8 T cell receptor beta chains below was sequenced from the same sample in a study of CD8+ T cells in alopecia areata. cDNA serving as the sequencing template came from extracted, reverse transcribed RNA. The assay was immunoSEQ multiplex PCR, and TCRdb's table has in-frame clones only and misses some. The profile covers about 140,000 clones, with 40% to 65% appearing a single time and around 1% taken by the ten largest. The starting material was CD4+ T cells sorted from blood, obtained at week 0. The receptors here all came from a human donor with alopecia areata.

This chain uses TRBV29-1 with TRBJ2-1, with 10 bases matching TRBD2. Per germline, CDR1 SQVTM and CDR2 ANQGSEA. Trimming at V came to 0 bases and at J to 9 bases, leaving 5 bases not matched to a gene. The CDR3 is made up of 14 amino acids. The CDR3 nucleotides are TGCAGCGTTGAAGAAGGACTAGCGGTTCGTGAGCAGTTCTTC. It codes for CSVEEGLAVREQFF.

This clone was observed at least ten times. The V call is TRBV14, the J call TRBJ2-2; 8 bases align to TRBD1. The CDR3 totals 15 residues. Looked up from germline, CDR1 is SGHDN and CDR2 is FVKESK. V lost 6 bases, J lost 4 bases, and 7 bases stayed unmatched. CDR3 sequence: CASSFGQGRTGELFF. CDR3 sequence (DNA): TGTGCCAGCAGTTTTGGACAGGGTCGCACCGGGGAGCTGTTTTTT.

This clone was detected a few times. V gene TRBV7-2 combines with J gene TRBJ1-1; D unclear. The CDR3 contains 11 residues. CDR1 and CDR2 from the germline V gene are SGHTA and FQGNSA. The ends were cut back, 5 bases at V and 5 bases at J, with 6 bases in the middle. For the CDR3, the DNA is TGTGCCAGCAGCCCGACTACTGAAGCTTTCTTT. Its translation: CASSPTTEAFF.

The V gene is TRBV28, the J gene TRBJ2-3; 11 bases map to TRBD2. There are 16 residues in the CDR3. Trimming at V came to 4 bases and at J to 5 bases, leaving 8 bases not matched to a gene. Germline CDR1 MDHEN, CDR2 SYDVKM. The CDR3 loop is CASSSILAGERDTQYF. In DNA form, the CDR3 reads TGTGCCAGCAGTTCGATACTAGCGGGAGAAAGAGATACGCAGTATTTT. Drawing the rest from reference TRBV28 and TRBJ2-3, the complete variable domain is DVKVTQSSRYLVKRTGEKVFLECVQDMDHENMFWYRQDPGLGLRLIYFSYDVKMKEKGDIPEGYSVSREKKERFSLILESASTNQTSMYLCASSSILAGERDTQYFGPGTRLTVL.

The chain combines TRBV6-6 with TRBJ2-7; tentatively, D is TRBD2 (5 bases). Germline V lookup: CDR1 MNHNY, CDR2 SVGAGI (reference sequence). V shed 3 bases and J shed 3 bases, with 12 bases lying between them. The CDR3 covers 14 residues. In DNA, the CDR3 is TGTGCCAGCAGTTATCGGGATACTATCTACGAGCAGTACTTC. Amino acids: CASSYRDTIYEQYF.

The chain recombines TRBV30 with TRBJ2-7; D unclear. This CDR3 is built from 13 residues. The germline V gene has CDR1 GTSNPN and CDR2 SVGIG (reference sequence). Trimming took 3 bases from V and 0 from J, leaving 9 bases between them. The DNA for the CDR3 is TGTGCCTGGAGCCCTACGAGCTCCTACGAGCAGTACTTC. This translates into CAWSPTSSYEQYF.

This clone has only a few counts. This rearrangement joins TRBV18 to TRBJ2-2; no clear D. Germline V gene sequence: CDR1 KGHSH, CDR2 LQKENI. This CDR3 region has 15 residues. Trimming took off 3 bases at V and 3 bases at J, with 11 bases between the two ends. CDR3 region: CASSPSLHDTGELFF. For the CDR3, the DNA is TGTGCCAGCTCACCGTCGTTGCACGACACCGGGGAGCTGTTTTTT.

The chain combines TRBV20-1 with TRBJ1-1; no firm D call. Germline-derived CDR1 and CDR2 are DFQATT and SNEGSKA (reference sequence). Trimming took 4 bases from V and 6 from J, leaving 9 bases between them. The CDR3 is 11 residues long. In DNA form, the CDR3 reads TGCAGTGCTACGGCTCACGCTGAAGCTTTCTTT. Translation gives CSATAHAEAFF.